This T cell receptor (beta chain) was obtained from a study of blood T cell repertoires in COVID-19. Study-wide background: Whether acute or convalescent, the COVID-19 samples came from the United States, Italy and Spain. PBMCs, B-cell-depleted T cells, or T cells provided the cDNA or gDNA that made up the material.

In the study's own analysis: Amplification with reference gene primers provided the estimates of nucleated cell counts. TCRdb keeps only in-frame clones here, not all; method: immunoSEQ multiplex PCR. The V and J calls and clone size are taken from that table; D and trimming were inferred from the DNA. This repertoire shows roughly 68,000 clones, around 90% found once; its top ten account for roughly 3.6%. This clone showed up just once. Patients at the Seattle site were enrolled during active infection and followed longitudinally. V dropped 5 bases and J dropped 4; count of bases not matched to a gene: 7. The CDR3 extends over 14 amino acids. CDR1 SEHNR and CDR2 FQNEAQ come from the germline V gene (reference sequence).

Material: peripheral blood. The sequence was obtained from a woman aged 45-59 years with COVID-19, enrolled during active disease. This rearrangement joins TRBV7-9 to TRBJ1-1, with 7 bases lining up with TRBD1. The CDR3 spells CASSLRQGGTEAFF. CDR3 DNA sequence: TGTGCCAGCAGCCTCCGACAGGGCGGCACTGAAGCTTTCTTT.